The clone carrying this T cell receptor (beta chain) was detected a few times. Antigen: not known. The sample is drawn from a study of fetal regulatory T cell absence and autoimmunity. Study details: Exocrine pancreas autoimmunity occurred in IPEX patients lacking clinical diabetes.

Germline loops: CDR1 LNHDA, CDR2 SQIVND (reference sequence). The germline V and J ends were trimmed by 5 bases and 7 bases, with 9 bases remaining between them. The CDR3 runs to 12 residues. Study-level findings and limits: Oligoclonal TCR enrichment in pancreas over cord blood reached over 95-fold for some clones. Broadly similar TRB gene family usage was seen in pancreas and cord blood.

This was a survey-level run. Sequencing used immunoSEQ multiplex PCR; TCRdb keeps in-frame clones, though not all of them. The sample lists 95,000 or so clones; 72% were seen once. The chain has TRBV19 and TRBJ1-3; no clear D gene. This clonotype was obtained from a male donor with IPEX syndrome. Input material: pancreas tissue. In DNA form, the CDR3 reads TGTGCCAGTAGTCCCGGGTTCAACACCATATATTTT. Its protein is CASSPGFNTIYF. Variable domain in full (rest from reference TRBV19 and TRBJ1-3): DGGITQSPKYLFRKEGQNVTLSCEQNLNHDAMYWYRQDPGQGLRLIYYSQIVNDFQKGDIAEGYSVSREKKESFPLTVTSAQKNPTAFYLCASSPGFNTIYFGEGSWLTVV.